This T cell receptor beta chain was sequenced in a study of T cell repertoires in cytomegalovirus infection. Turning to the study itself: Used in the study were CMV epitopes, some recently identified and HLA-C-restricted, others well-studied and HLA-B-restricted. An indication of both CMV infection and matching HLA type came from public TCR beta signatures.

Germline values: CDR1 ENHRY, CDR2 SYGVKD. The V end was cut by 3 bases, the J end by 6 bases, with 14 bases between. The CDR3 is 14 residues long. TCRdb reprocessed the reads via MiXCR and lists one record per CDR3 protein. The sample carries some 940,000 distinct CDR3 sequences, around 30% recorded once. This clonotype was counted only a few times. Its antigen is unknown. The sequenced sample was cultured CD8+ T cells from PBMCs, obtained from culture after CMV antigen stimulation. The sequence came from a human donor in good health (CMV status not recorded). Some clones in this sample may be carry-over from other donors' samples. This chain links TRBV10-3 with TRBJ1-2, with a tentative D call TRBD1 (5 bases). In nucleotides, the CDR3 is TGTGCCATCAGTGATACTCTTTCGGGGGATGGCTACACCTTC. Its translation is CAISDTLSGDGYTF.